The source of this T cell receptor (beta chain) is a study of T-cell reconstitution after alpha-beta-depleted transplantation in children. Unique molecular identifiers featured in how the TCRbeta library was prepared. Each CDR3 protein gets one entry after TCRdb re-called the PCR reads with MiXCR. The table includes around 370,000 distinct CDR3 sequences, 10% detected once. V was pared by 2 bases and J by 2 bases, with 10 bases between. The CDR3 loop spans 14 amino acids. In germline, CDR1 is GTSNPN, CDR2 SVGIG (reference sequence). The sample here was PBMCs from the stem cell graft donor, taken from the stem cell graft. This clonotype originated in a human donor who donated a stem cell graft to a child with acute lymphoblastic leukemia. The V call is TRBV30, the J call TRBJ1-5; no clear D gene. For the CDR3, the DNA is TGTGCCTGGAGTACGGGGATTGGCAATCAGCCCCAGCATTTT. Its translation is CAWSTGIGNQPQHF.